This T cell receptor (beta chain) came from a study of T-cell memory formation after mild COVID-19. Germline lookup yields CDR1 SEHNR and CDR2 FQNEAQ (reference sequence). CDR3 length: 15 residues. Trimming stripped 1 base from V and 0 bases from J, with 10 bases between. TCRdb recomputed calls from the 5' RACE reads with MiXCR, one row per CDR3 protein. The sample consists of hundreds of thousands of distinct CDR3 sequences, 20% to 30% of them appearing once. This clonotype was seen more than once but under ten times. The chain employs TRBV7-9 and TRBJ2-7, with D perhaps given as TRBD1 or TRBD2 (5 bases each). The sequence derives from an adult woman who had mild COVID-19 (a few samples of this study predate the infection). Cell type and time point are not known. Source material: PBMCs or a T cell subset sorted from them (not recorded which). CDR3 sequence: CASSLGDLLSYEQYF. The CDR3 DNA sequence: TGTGCCAGCAGCTTAGGGGACCTACTCTCCTACGAGCAGTACTTC.